The entry below gives a single T cell receptor beta chain sequence along with its context. Its target antigen remains unknown. Nothing much larger sits one base from this clone, and base qualities are not available. Interpreted using the paper, the treatment or condition label stands for: allogeneic hematopoietic cell transplantation with graft depleted of TCRalphabeta T cells and CD19 B cells. The transplant recipients were children given TCRalphabeta/CD19-depleted allogeneic hematopoietic cell grafts. Library preparation used PCR. Sequencing instrument: Illumina HiSeq 2500. Molecular barcoding was employed in the preparation of TCR libraries, with unique molecular identifiers being used to normalize TCRbeta repertoire quantification. TCRdb cleaned the public reads at Q25 with fastp, built clones with MiXCR and kept in-frame beta chains. Rows merge per CDR3 protein into single entries with the most common DNA and genes. The table for this sample lists roughly 220,000 distinct CDR3 sequences; 7% to 9% of them were counted only once. The ten largest account for 35% of the sample.

CDR1 and CDR2 were assigned from the germline V gene (reference sequence) as SGHAT and FQDESV. Between the V and J ends, shortened by 4 bases and 6 bases respectively, the junction contains 8 bases. The CDR3 sequence holds 12 residues, the cysteine and phenylalanine included. Just the 36-base CDR3 DNA is kept, in frame starting at base 1. These data are taken from a study of T-cell reconstitution after alpha-beta-depleted transplantation in children (dated by TCRdb to about 2016). A note on the overall study: Using TCR repertoire profiling, the study quantitatively followed how T-cell immune reconstitution unfolded in children after TCRalphabeta/CD19-depleted allogeneic hematopoietic cell transplantation. The paper's findings and limits, for the study overall: Over the following months the frequencies of hyperexpanded clones went down, and after one year T-cell counts and TCRbeta diversity were mostly credited to newly produced T cells. About two months after transplant, the apparently early recovery of alphabetaT-cell counts reportedly depended on just several hundred clones that had expanded rapidly and came from non-depleted graft cells. The high TCRbeta diversity at day 60 in some patients was ascribed to recipient T cells and intrathymic progenitors that had survived conditioning.

Sample: PBMCs, mostly from graft donor cells, taken 360 days after TCRalphabeta/CD19-depleted stem cell transplant. Here the chain combines TRBV11-1 and TRBJ2-3, with the identity of the D gene unclear. The sequence was obtained from a male patient aged 2 to 9 who had a stem cell transplant for acute myeloid leukemia, so the T cells may come from the graft donor. Read as DNA, the sequence is TGTGCCAGCAGCTCCTCTCGGGATACGCAGTATTTT. Translated, this gives CASSSSRDTQYF.